The 27 T cell receptor beta chains given below trace back to one sample, sequenced in a study of blood T cell repertoires in COVID-19. Produced via immunoSEQ multiplex PCR; TCRdb's table is partial and in-frame only. Among about 160,000 clones listed, more than 70% were seen once. Sequencing was performed on PBMCs or T cells enriched from blood (not recorded which). Receptors originate from a man aged 35-49 years who had recovered from COVID-19.

The V call is TRBV5-1, the J call TRBJ2-3; a weak D match, TRBD1 (5 bases). Germline CDR1 and CDR2: SGHRS and YFSETQ. Trimming removed 4 bases at V and 3 bases at J, with 21 bases between. This CDR3 spans 17 amino acids. CDR3 DNA sequence: TGCGCCAGCAGCCTTGAAGGTGCAGGCAGGGTAACAGATACGCAGTATTTT. This codes for CASSLEGAGRVTDTQYF. Drawing the rest from reference TRBV5-1 and TRBJ2-3, the complete variable domain is KAGVTQTPRYLIKTRGQQVTLSCSPISGHRSVSWYQQTPGQGLQFLFEYFSETQRNKGNFPGRFSGRQFSNSRSEMNVSTLELGDSALYLCASSLEGAGRVTDTQYFGPGTRLTVL.

The chain joins TRBV27 to TRBJ1-6; D is possibly TRBD1 (5 bases). This CDR3 is built from 15 residues. Germline V gives CDR1 MNHEY, CDR2 SMNVEV (reference sequence). V was shortened by 4 bases and J by 7 bases, with 14 bases between the two germline ends. CDR3: CASSSYQGGNSPLHF. The CDR3 coding sequence is TGTGCCAGCAGTTCGTATCAGGGTGGAAATTCACCCCTCCACTTT.

The V call is TRBV19, the J call TRBJ1-2; 9 bases line up with TRBD1. Germline V gene sequence: CDR1 LNHDA, CDR2 SQIVND (reference sequence). V shed 6 bases and J 6 bases; nucleotides not matched to a gene: 8. The CDR3 has 14 amino acids. Here the CDR3 DNA reads TGTGCCAGTAGCATCGTTACAGGGGGCCATGGCTACACCTTC. The encoded protein is CASSIVTGGHGYTF. Complete variable domain (other parts from reference TRBV19 and TRBJ1-2): DGGITQSPKYLFRKEGQNVTLSCEQNLNHDAMYWYRQDPGQGLRLIYYSQIVNDFQKGDIAEGYSVSREKKESFPLTVTSAQKNPTAFYLCASSIVTGGHGYTFGSGTRLTVV.

J is TRBJ2-2 and V is TRBV7-9, with D perhaps TRBD1 (6 bases). Trimming stripped 5 bases from V and 4 bases from J, with 11 bases between. CDR3 length: 14 amino acids. Germline V CDR1 and CDR2: SEHNR, FQNEAQ (reference sequence). The DNA of the CDR3 is TGTGCCAGCAGCCTGGACAGTAGCACCGGGGAGCTGTTTTTT. Translation: CASSLDSSTGELFF.

The J gene is TRBJ2-7, the V gene TRBV27; D gene uncertain. The CDR3 has 12 amino acids. Germline-derived CDR1 and CDR2 are MNHEY and SMNVEV (reference sequence). Trimming took 10 bases from V and 2 from J, leaving 12 bases between them. The CDR3 is CATSAGPYEQYF. Here the CDR3 DNA reads TGTGCCACCTCGGCAGGCCCCTACGAGCAGTACTTC.

The chain links TRBV5-1 to TRBJ2-2; D is perhaps TRBD1 (6 bases). CDR1 SGHRS and CDR2 YFSETQ come from the germline V gene. The CDR3 covers 15 residues. Deletions cut 6 bases from V and 3 bases from J, with 15 bases between. The CDR3 DNA reads as TGCGCCAGCATAACAGGGATGGGGGACACCGGGGAGCTGTTTTTT. This codes for CASITGMGDTGELFF. The complete variable domain, with remaining parts taken from reference TRBV5-1 and TRBJ2-2, reads KAGVTQTPRYLIKTRGQQVTLSCSPISGHRSVSWYQQTPGQGLQFLFEYFSETQRNKGNFPGRFSGRQFSNSRSEMNVSTLELGDSALYLCASITGMGDTGELFFGEGSRLTVL.

The CDR3 reads CATSRDLGREETQYF. Here the CDR3 DNA reads TGTGCCACCAGCAGAGATCTAGGCAGGGAAGAGACCCAGTACTTC. The chain joins TRBV15 to TRBJ2-5, with D perhaps matching TRBD1 (5 bases). Germline V gene sequence: CDR1 LNHNV, CDR2 YYDKDF (reference sequence). With 0 bases removed from V and 3 bases from J, the gap between germline ends came to 11 bases. CDR3 size: 15 residues.

In DNA, the CDR3 is TGTGCCAGCAGCCCCCGGTGGCTAGCGGGGGCCTCGAGCTCCTACAATGAGCAGTTCTTC. This translates into CASSPRWLAGASSSYNEQFF. This chain links TRBV4-2 with TRBJ2-1, with 10 nucleotides matching TRBD2. Germline assignment: CDR1 LGHNA and CDR2 YNFKEQ. The CDR3 is 20 residues long. The V and J ends lost 4 bases and 0 bases, in that order; junction bases with no gene match: 15.

The sample holds one count of this clone. V is TRBV6-5 and J is TRBJ1-2; D is unresolved. Germline V gene data show CDR1 as MNHEY and CDR2 as SVGAGI. The CDR3 spans 14 residues. V was clipped by 6 bases and J by 3 bases, with 14 bases between them. The CDR3 protein is CASSLAPGDYGYTF. DNA for the CDR3: TGTGCCAGCAGCCTAGCCCCGGGAGACTATGGCTACACCTTC.

The V call is TRBV30, the J call TRBJ2-5; 10 nucleotides agree with TRBD2. The CDR3 runs 13 residues. V lost 2 bases and J lost 6; bases outside the gene matches: 3. Per the germline V gene, CDR1 is GTSNPN and CDR2 is SVGIG (reference sequence). The CDR3 coding sequence is TGTGCCTGGAGTCTAGCGGGGGCACAGACCCAGTACTTC. Its protein product is CAWSLAGAQTQYF.

As DNA, the CDR3 is TGTGCCAGCAGTTATTATTTGATGGGGGGTCGCCAAGAGACCCAGTACTTC. Encoded protein: CASSYYLMGGRQETQYF. This chain links TRBV6-2 or TRBV6-3 with TRBJ2-5, with D possibly TRBD2 on 6 matching bases. CDR1 is MNHEY, CDR2 SVGEGT, per germline. The CDR3 loop spans 17 amino acids. V lost 3 bases to trimming and J lost 1 base, with 18 bases between them.

This clone was detected a few times. This rearrangement joins TRBV2 to TRBJ1-4, with TRBD1 matching over 7 bases. The germline gives CDR1 SNHLY, CDR2 FYNNEI. The length of the CDR3 is 14 residues. V trimming: 7 bases; J trimming: 4 bases; junction bases outside the gene matches: 6. CDR3 in amino acids: CASTEQGFNEKLFF. DNA for the CDR3: TGTGCCAGCACCGAACAGGGGTTTAATGAAAAACTGTTTTTT.

The rearrangement joins TRBV5-1 to TRBJ2-3, with TRBD1 identical over 9 bases. Trimming took 5 bases from V and 5 from J; bases not matched to a gene: 6. Germline values: CDR1 SGHRS, CDR2 YFSETQ. CDR3 length: 14 residues. CDR3 nucleotides: TGCGCCAGCAGTTACAGGGGGCGGATAGATACGCAGTATTTT. Translating it yields CASSYRGRIDTQYF.

The count of this clone is one. The chain couples TRBV5-1 to TRBJ1-1, with 9 positions matching TRBD1. From germline, CDR1 is SGHRS and CDR2 YFSETQ. Losses at the gene ends were 4 bases for V and 6 bases for J; bases not matched to a gene: 10. The CDR3 consists of 15 residues. CDR3 bases: TGCGCCAGCAGCACGGGACAGGGAATTGGTTCTGAAGCTTTCTTT. As protein: CASSTGQGIGSEAFF.

This clone showed up just a few times. The rearrangement links TRBV2 to TRBJ2-5; 9 nucleotides line up with TRBD2. Germline values: CDR1 SNHLY, CDR2 FYNNEI. CDR3 length: 18 amino acids. After removal of 1 base from V and 4 bases from J, the junction contained 13 bases not matched to a gene. CDR3 DNA sequence: TGTGCCAGCAGTGAAGGTTTGGTAGCGGGGGAGGCATCAGAGACCCAGTACTTC. As protein: CASSEGLVAGEASETQYF. Using reference TRBV2 and TRBJ2-5 for the parts outside the CDR3, the full variable domain is EPEVTQTPSHQVTQMGQEVILRCVPISNHLYFYWYRQILGQKVEFLVSFYNNEISEKSEIFDDQFSVERPDGSNFTLKIRSTKLEDSAMYFCASSEGLVAGEASETQYFGPGTRLLVL.

Concerning this clone itself: One end of the junction fails to match germline, which may point to a read error. The V call is TRBV5-1, the J call TRBJ1-1; a weak D match, TRBD1 (6 bases). CDR1 and CDR2 (germline): SGHRS, YFSETQ. This CDR3 contains 12 residues. The chain's CDR3 is CASSLEGQFPQF. CDR3 DNA: TGCGCCAGCAGCTTGGAAGGACAGTTTCCTCAGTTT.

The DNA for the CDR3 is TGTGCTAGTGGCCTAACTAGCGGGGGGGCGGATACGCAGTATTTT. This gives the protein CASGLTSGGADTQYF. This chain connects TRBV12-5 to TRBJ2-3; 13 bases are a match to TRBD2. The length of the CDR3 is 15 residues. CDR1 and CDR2 from the germline V gene are LGHNT and FRNRAP. Unmatched junction bases numbered 6, after V lost 6 bases and J lost 6 bases.

This chain links TRBV11-2 with TRBJ2-5; D is possibly TRBD1 (6 bases). CDR1 and CDR2 (germline): SGHAT, FQNNGV. V lost 9 bases to trimming and J lost 5 bases, with 19 bases between them. This CDR3 spans 14 amino acids. CDR3 in DNA: TGTGCCAGTAGAAAGGCGCAGGGGCTCGAGACCCAGTACTTC. Translating gives CASRKAQGLETQYF.

The chain employs TRBV7-8 and TRBJ2-1; 7 bases map to TRBD2. The CDR3 loop spans 15 amino acids. Germline CDR1 and CDR2: SGHVS and FQNEAQ. Trimming removed 8 bases from V and 9 bases from J; junction bases left unmatched: 16. The CDR3 sequence: CASRPYSGDGGEQFF. The DNA of the CDR3 is TGTGCCAGCCGCCCTTACAGCGGGGATGGTGGTGAGCAGTTCTTC.

This clone was found once. For the CDR3, the DNA is TGTGCCAGCAGCCAAGTCGACAGAGCAAACACCATATATTTT. It codes for CASSQVDRANTIYF. This chain connects TRBV3-1 (or the pseudogene TRBV3-2) to TRBJ1-3, with a possible D match to TRBD1 (5 bases). Germline CDR1 is LGHDT and CDR2 is YNNKEL (reference sequence). This CDR3 region has 14 residues. The V gene lost 1 base and the J gene lost 6 bases, with 10 bases spanning the gap.

The rearrangement links TRBV7-3 to TRBJ1-6, with TRBD1 matching 10 bases. J lost 9 bases, V lost 5 bases, and 7 bases had no gene match. The CDR3 is made up of 15 amino acids. The V gene's germline CDR1 is SGHTA and CDR2 FQGTGA. The CDR3 is CASSPGTGATSPLHF. CDR3 DNA: TGTGCCAGCAGCCCCGGGACAGGGGCTACTTCACCCCTCCACTTT.

This clone was seen more than once but under ten times. The genes are TRBV25-1 and TRBJ2-1; possible D gene TRBD2, 5 bases. V was clipped by 4 bases and J by 6 bases, with 10 bases between them. This CDR3 spans 13 amino acids. Germline V gene sequence: CDR1 MGHDK, CDR2 SYGVNS. As DNA, the CDR3 is TGTGCCAGCAGTGCCGGGGAAGGCAATGAGCAGTTCTTC. It is translated as CASSAGEGNEQFF.

The chain couples TRBV6-5 to TRBJ2-1, with TRBD2 matching 9 bases. Per germline, CDR1 MNHEY and CDR2 SVGAGI. The CDR3 is made up of 15 amino acids. With 2 bases clipped from V and 8 bases from J, the junction kept 7 bases outside the gene matches. The CDR3 DNA sequence: TGTGCCAGCAGTTACGGCGGGGGGGCCAAACATGAGCAGTTCTTC. It translates to CASSYGGGAKHEQFF.

V and J are TRBV9 and TRBJ2-3; 8 bases are shared with TRBD2. CDR1 is SGDLS, CDR2 YYNGEE, per germline. The CDR3 spans 15 residues. V dropped 3 bases and J dropped 0; count of bases not matched to a gene: 3. This CDR3 is CASSAAGGSTDTQYF. The CDR3 DNA sequence: TGTGCCAGCAGCGCGGCGGGGGGAAGCACAGATACGCAGTATTTT.

This sequence joins TRBV5-4 and TRBJ1-2; D is uncertain. Trimming removed 4 bases at V and 9 bases at J, with 19 bases between. Germline V gives CDR1 SGHNT, CDR2 YYREEE (reference sequence). The CDR3 is made up of 14 amino acids. The CDR3 loop reads CASSITTGKRSYTF. CDR3 DNA: TGTGCCAGCAGCATAACGACTGGAAAGCGGAGCTACACCTTC.

The chain is built from TRBV3-1 (or the pseudogene TRBV3-2) and TRBJ2-5; TRBD1 aligns across 7 bases. CDR1 and CDR2 from the germline V gene are LGHDT and YNNKEL (reference sequence). This CDR3 spans 14 amino acids. V shed 2 bases and J 2 bases; nucleotides not matched to a gene: 2. In nucleotides, the CDR3 is TGTGCCAGCAGCCAACCGGGACAGCAAGAGACCCAGTACTTC. Translation gives CASSQPGQQETQYF.

The chain recombines TRBV6-6 with TRBJ1-4; possible D gene TRBD1, 6 bases. The CDR3 is made up of 15 amino acids. Germline CDR1 reads MNHNY; CDR2 reads SVGAGI (reference sequence). Trimming removed 6 bases at V and 8 bases at J, with 19 bases between. CDR3 protein: CASSPMGGREEKLFF. The DNA for the CDR3 is TGTGCCAGCAGCCCGATGGGGGGGCGAGAGGAAAAACTGTTTTTT.